The present T cell receptor (beta chain) was sequenced within a study of cytomegalovirus exposure and HLA in healthy donors. Study at large: In an earlier analysis, 117 million unique TCR beta sequences were found from some 200 million T cells. Most genotyped donors, roughly 80% of more than 300, had Caucasian-associated genetic ancestry. Notes on the study in general: HLA allele associations emerged for 17,000 or so TCR beta sequences in a later analysis, at 0.05 false discovery rate.

13 Jbeta primers and 60 Vbeta primers were used for the PCR. Clones were sequenced by immunoSEQ multiplex PCR, and TCRdb holds only the in-frame ones, with some missing. The table lists more than 100,000 clones, around 80% of them singletons, with approximately 0.22% in the top ten. As for this clone: Antigen unknown.

The source material was PBMCs. The receptor was isolated from a man in his forties or fifties in good health and CMV-seronegative.

The CDR3 is CASRHDSYSNQPQHF. As DNA, the CDR3 is TGCGCCAGCAGACACGACAGTTATAGCAATCAGCCCCAGCATTTT. The rearrangement uses TRBV4-1 and TRBJ1-5; perhaps TRBD1 as D (5 bases). CDR3 length: 15 amino acids. V was pared by 6 bases and J by 0 bases, with 12 bases between. The V gene's germline CDR1 is MGHRA and CDR2 YSYEKL.